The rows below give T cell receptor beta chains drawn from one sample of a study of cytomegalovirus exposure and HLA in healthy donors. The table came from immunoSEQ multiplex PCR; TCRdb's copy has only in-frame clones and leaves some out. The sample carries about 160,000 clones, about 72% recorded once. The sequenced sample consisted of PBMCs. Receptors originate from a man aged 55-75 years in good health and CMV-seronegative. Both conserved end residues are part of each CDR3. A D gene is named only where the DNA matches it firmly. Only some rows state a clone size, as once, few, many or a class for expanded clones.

CDR3: CASSPPRQGIDEQYF
DNA: TGTGCCAGCAGCCCCCCCCGACAGGGGATAGACGAGCAGTACTTC
size: -
D: TRBD1
J: TRBJ2-7
V: TRBV7-9

CDR3: CASSPPPRDRNYNEQFF
DNA: TGTGCCAGCAGCCCGCCTCCCCGGGACAGGAACTACAATGAGCAGTTCTTC
size: -
D: TRBD1
J: TRBJ2-1
V: TRBV7-9

CDR3: CASSQLTGSWEQYF
DNA: TGCGCCAGCAGCCAGTTGACAGGCTCCTGGGAGCAGTACTTC
size: -
D: -
J: TRBJ2-7
V: TRBV4-3

CDR3: CASSEGGAGYNEQFF
DNA: TGTGCCAGCAGTGAAGGGGGCGCGGGATACAATGAGCAGTTCTTC
size: -
D: -
J: TRBJ2-1
V: TRBV6-1

CDR3: CASSYYLGGTEAFF
DNA: TGTGCCAGCAGTTACTACCTCGGGGGGACTGAAGCTTTCTTT
size: once
D: -
J: TRBJ1-1
V: TRBV6-5

CDR3: CASSRDSFDTEAFF
DNA: TGTGCCAGCAGTCGCGACAGTTTCGACACTGAAGCTTTCTTT
size: -
D: -
J: TRBJ1-1
V: TRBV6-4

CDR3: CASNRQGERQYF
DNA: TGTGCCAGCAATCGACAGGGTGAGAGGCAGTACTTC
size: -
D: TRBD1
J: TRBJ2-7
V: TRBV28

CDR3: CASSLAGDRALSPLHF
DNA: TGCGCCAGCAGCTTGGCCGGGGACAGGGCCCTTTCACCCCTCCACTTT
size: -
D: TRBD1
J: TRBJ1-6
V: TRBV5-1

CDR3: CASSPSGAGGGNTIYF
DNA: TGTGCCAGCAGCCCCTCCGGCGCAGGCGGGGGAAACACCATATATTTT
size: -
D: -
J: TRBJ1-3
V: TRBV9

CDR3: CASSRDFNYGYTF
DNA: TGTGCCAGCAGCAGAGACTTTAACTATGGCTACACCTTC
size: once
D: -
J: TRBJ1-2
V: TRBV28

CDR3: CATLGGDTEAFF
DNA: TGTGCCACCCTCGGGGGGGACACTGAAGCTTTCTTT
size: once
D: -
J: TRBJ1-1
V: TRBV28

CDR3: CASSVQGGQPQHF
DNA: TGTGCCAGTAGTGTACAAGGGGGTCAGCCCCAGCATTTT
size: few
D: -
J: TRBJ1-5
V: TRBV19

CDR3: CAWGQVDSPLHF
DNA: TGTGCCTGGGGACAGGTTGATTCACCCCTCCACTTT
size: few
D: TRBD1
J: TRBJ1-6
V: TRBV30

CDR3: CSSSLSGSFNEQYF
DNA: TGTTCCAGCAGCTTAAGCGGGAGTTTCAACGAGCAGTACTTC
size: -
D: TRBD2
J: TRBJ2-7
V: TRBV7-9

CDR3: CSSSLVGWSGLTYEQYF
DNA: TGTTCCAGCAGCTTAGTTGGATGGTCAGGACTAACCTACGAGCAGTACTTC
size: few
D: -
J: TRBJ2-7
V: TRBV7-9

CDR3: CASSLEGQGFGGYTF
DNA: TGTGCCAGCAGCTTAGAGGGACAGGGATTCGGTGGCTACACCTTC
size: few
D: TRBD1
J: TRBJ1-2
V: TRBV7-6

CDR3: CASTREVVVISPQYF
DNA: TGTGCCAGCACCCGGGAGGTAGTCGTCATCAGTCCGCAGTACTTC
size: -
D: TRBD2
J: TRBJ2-7
V: TRBV11-2

CDR3: CASRVGTGGGEQYF
DNA: TGTGCCAGCCGCGTAGGGACAGGCGGCGGCGAGCAGTACTTC
size: -
D: TRBD1
J: TRBJ2-7
V: TRBV18

CDR3: CASSPQGASYEQYF
DNA: TGTGCCAGTAGTCCACAGGGGGCTTCCTACGAGCAGTACTTC
size: -
D: TRBD1
J: TRBJ2-7
V: TRBV19

CDR3: CASSPPGQGSYEQYF
DNA: TGTGCCAGCAGTCCCCCGGGACAGGGGTCCTACGAGCAGTACTTC
size: -
D: TRBD1
J: TRBJ2-7
V: TRBV28

CDR3: CAWMTGWISSSYNSPLHF
DNA: TGTGCCTGGATGACAGGGTGGATCTCGAGCTCCTATAATTCACCCCTCCACTTT
size: -
D: TRBD1
J: TRBJ1-6
V: TRBV30

CDR3: CASSLRDTGDEQFF
DNA: TGTGCCAGCAGCTTACGAGACACAGGGGATGAGCAGTTCTTC
size: -
D: TRBD1
J: TRBJ2-1
V: TRBV7-9

CDR3: CASSASGATSYNEQFF
DNA: TGCGCCAGCAGTGCTAGCGGAGCAACGAGTTACAATGAGCAGTTCTTC
size: -
D: TRBD2
J: TRBJ2-1
V: TRBV5-1

CDR3: CASSEDKNTEAFF
DNA: TGTGCCAGCAGTGAGGACAAGAACACTGAAGCTTTCTTT
size: -
D: -
J: TRBJ1-1
V: TRBV6-4

CDR3: CASSVAAGGPADTQYF
DNA: TGTGCCAGCAGCGTAGCAGCGGGGGGGCCGGCAGATACGCAGTATTTT
size: once
D: TRBD2
J: TRBJ2-3
V: TRBV9

CDR3: CASSLVTSGQETQYF
DNA: TGTGCCAGCAGCCTCGTGACTAGCGGCCAAGAGACCCAGTACTTC
size: -
D: TRBD2
J: TRBJ2-5
V: TRBV7-7

CDR3: CASSTRAVSGSAFF
DNA: TGTGCCAGCAGCACCCGGGCAGTTAGCGGGTCGGCTTTCTTT
size: -
D: -
J: TRBJ1-1
V: TRBV7-2

CDR3: CASSQDSNTEAFF
DNA: TGCGCCAGCAGCCAGGACAGTAACACTGAAGCTTTCTTT
size: -
D: -
J: TRBJ1-1
V: TRBV5-1

CDR3: CASSLQGLKEKLFF
DNA: TGTGCCAGCAGCTTACAGGGTCTGAAGGAAAAACTGTTTTTT
size: -
D: -
J: TRBJ1-4
V: TRBV5-6

CDR3: CASSQVLAGGPYEQYF
DNA: TGCGCCAGCAGCCAAGTACTAGCGGGAGGGCCCTACGAGCAGTACTTC
size: -
D: TRBD2
J: TRBJ2-7
V: TRBV4-3

CDR3: CASSLRIRGETQYF
DNA: TGTGCCAGCAGCTTAAGGATTCGGGGGGAGACCCAGTACTTC
size: -
D: -
J: TRBJ2-5
V: TRBV7-8

CDR3: CSSSLALAANGYTF
DNA: TGTTCCAGCAGCTTAGCCCTGGCGGCCAATGGCTACACCTTC
size: -
D: -
J: TRBJ1-2
V: TRBV7-9

CDR3: CAGSSRLAKNIQYF
DNA: TGTGCCGGCAGCTCGCGGCTAGCCAAAAACATTCAGTACTTC
size: -
D: -
J: TRBJ2-4
V: TRBV11-2

CDR3: CASSQDGLVRYNEQFF
DNA: TGCGCCAGCAGCCAAGATGGACTAGTGCGATACAATGAGCAGTTCTTC
size: -
D: TRBD2
J: TRBJ2-1
V: TRBV4-3

CDR3: CASSPGQNYGYTF
DNA: TGCGCCAGCAGCCCGGGACAGAACTATGGCTACACCTTC
size: -
D: TRBD1
J: TRBJ1-2
V: TRBV10-1

CDR3: CASRNQGAYEKLFF
DNA: TGTGCCAGCAGGAATCAGGGGGCCTATGAAAAACTGTTTTTT
size: -
D: TRBD1
J: TRBJ1-4
V: TRBV28

CDR3: CASSPLAGKQPNEQFF
DNA: TGTGCCAGCAGCCCACTAGCGGGGAAGCAACCCAATGAGCAGTTCTTC
size: -
D: TRBD2
J: TRBJ2-1
V: TRBV6-6

CDR3: CASSLSSGRSSGANVLTF
DNA: TGCGCCAGCAGCTTGAGTTCTGGAAGGAGCTCTGGGGCCAACGTCCTGACTTTC
size: -
D: -
J: TRBJ2-6
V: TRBV5-1

CDR3: CASWRSSDSSYEQYF
DNA: TGTGCCAGCTGGCGGTCTAGCGACAGCTCCTACGAGCAGTACTTC
size: -
D: -
J: TRBJ2-7
V: TRBV7-8

CDR3: CASSHRIGDGYTF
DNA: TGCGCCAGCAGCCACCGAATCGGGGATGGCTACACCTTC
size: once
D: -
J: TRBJ1-2
V: TRBV4-3